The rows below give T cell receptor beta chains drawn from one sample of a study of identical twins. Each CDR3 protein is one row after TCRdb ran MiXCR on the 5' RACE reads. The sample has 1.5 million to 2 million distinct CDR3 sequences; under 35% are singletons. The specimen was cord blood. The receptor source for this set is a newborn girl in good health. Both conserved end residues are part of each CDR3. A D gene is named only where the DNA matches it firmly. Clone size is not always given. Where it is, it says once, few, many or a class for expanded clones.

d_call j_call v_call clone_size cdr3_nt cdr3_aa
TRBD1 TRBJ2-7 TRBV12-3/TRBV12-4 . TGTGCCAGCAGTTCCGGGACAGAGTTCCCCTACGAGCAGTACTTC CASSSGTEFPYEQYF
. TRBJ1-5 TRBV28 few TGTGCCAGCAGTTTTGGTCGGGCAGGCAATCAGCCCCAGCATTTT CASSFGRAGNQPQHF
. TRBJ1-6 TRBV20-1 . TGCAGTGCTATAGAGCCAGGGGAGAATTCACCCCTCCACTTT CSAIEPGENSPLHF
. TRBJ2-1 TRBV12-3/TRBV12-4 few TGTGCCAGCAGCCTCCCCCAGGTGACTATATACAATGAGCAGTTCTTC CASSLPQVTIYNEQFF
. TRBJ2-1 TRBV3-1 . TGTGCCAGCAGCCAAGAAACACTAGTAGGGATTGAGCAGTTCTTC CASSQETLVGIEQFF
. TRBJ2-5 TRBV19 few TGTGCCAGTAGTATAGATTCGGCAGGGTCGGAGACCCAGTACTTC CASSIDSAGSETQYF
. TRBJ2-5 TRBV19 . TGTACCAGTAGTACGGGGTCGGAGACCCAGTACTTC CTSSTGSETQYF
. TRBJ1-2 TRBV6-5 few TGTGCCAGCAGCCCGGTACACTACGTTCCAGGGGTATATGGCTACACCTTC CASSPVHYVPGVYGYTF
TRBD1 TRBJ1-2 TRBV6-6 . TGTGCCAGCAGTTTTAGGACAGGGGGTTCTTATGGCTACACCTTC CASSFRTGGSYGYTF
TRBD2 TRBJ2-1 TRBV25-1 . TGTGCCAGCAGTGAAACCGGGAGGGCCTCCATCGTTGAGCAGTTCTTC CASSETGRASIVEQFF
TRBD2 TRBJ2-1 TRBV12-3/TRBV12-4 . TGTGCCAGCAGCGAACGGGGACTAGCGGGTCTCAATGAGCAGTTCTTC CASSERGLAGLNEQFF
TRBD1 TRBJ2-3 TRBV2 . TGTGCCAGCAGTGGCCCGGGACAGGGGGCCACAGATACGCAGTATTTT CASSGPGQGATDTQYF
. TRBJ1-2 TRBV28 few TGTGCCAGCATCAGGGGATCCTATGGCTACACCTTC CASIRGSYGYTF
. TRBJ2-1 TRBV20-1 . TGCAGTGCTAGAGATCCGGGTACTGAAAACATTCAGTTCTTC CSARDPGTENIQFF
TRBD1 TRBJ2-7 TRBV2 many TGTGCCAGCAGTTCGACAGGGTTACCGAGCTCCTACGAGCAGTACTTC CASSSTGLPSSYEQYF
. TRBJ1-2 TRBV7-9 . TGTGCCAGCAGCTTAGATCTCACCGGAGAGGGCTACACCTTC CASSLDLTGEGYTF
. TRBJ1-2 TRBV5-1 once TGCGCCAGCAGCCCGGGACATTCTTACTATGGCTACACCTTC CASSPGHSYYGYTF
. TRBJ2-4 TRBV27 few TGTGCCAGCGGTCGGGGAATTGGATGGGCCAATGAAAAGAGCAAAAACATTCAGTACTTC CASGRGIGWANEKSKNIQYF
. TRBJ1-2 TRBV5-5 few TGTGCCAGCAGATGGCGGAACTATGGCTACACCTTC CASRWRNYGYTF
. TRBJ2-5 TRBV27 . TGTGCCAGCAGTCCCCAACCCCCCATGTTCCCAGGGAACCAAGAGACCCAGTACTTC CASSPQPPMFPGNQETQYF
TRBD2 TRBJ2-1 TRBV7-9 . TGTGCCAGCAGCCCAATGGGGGGGTCTTACAATGAGCAGTTCTTC CASSPMGGSYNEQFF
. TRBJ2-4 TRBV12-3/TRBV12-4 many TGTGCCAGCAGTTTAGGGAGAGGGGGGACAGACAAAAACATTCAGTACTTC CASSLGRGGTDKNIQYF
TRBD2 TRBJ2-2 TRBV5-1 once TGCGCCAGCAGCTCTCTAGCGGGGGACACCGGGGAGCTGTTTTTT CASSSLAGDTGELFF
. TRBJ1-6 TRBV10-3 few TGTGCCATCAGGCCGGGGATGGGTTCACCCCTCCACTTT CAIRPGMGSPLHF
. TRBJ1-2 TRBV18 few TGTGCCAGCTCACCAGGGGGGAACCACTATGGCTACACCTTC CASSPGGNHYGYTF
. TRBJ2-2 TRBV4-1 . TGCGCCAGCAGCCAAACCCCACAGGGAGGAAACACCGGGGAGCTGTTTTTT CASSQTPQGGNTGELFF
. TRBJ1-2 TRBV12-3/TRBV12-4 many TGTGCCAGCAGTTTACCCCTCTGGGTCGACTATGGCTACACCTTC CASSLPLWVDYGYTF
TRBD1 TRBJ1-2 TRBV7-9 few TGTGCCAGCAGCTCCCTCGGACAGGGATGGGCTAACTATGGCTACACCTTC CASSSLGQGWANYGYTF
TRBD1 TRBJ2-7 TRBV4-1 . TGCGCCAGCAGCCGCAATCCGGACAGGGCCTCCTACGAGCAGTACTTC CASSRNPDRASYEQYF
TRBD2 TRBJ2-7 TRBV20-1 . TGCAGTGCTACAGATAGAGAGCGGGGGGGCTGGAAGGATGAGCAGTACTTC CSATDRERGGWKDEQYF
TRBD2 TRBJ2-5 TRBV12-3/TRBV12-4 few TGTGCCAGCAGTTCCGGACTAGCGGGTGCAGGGCGGGAGCAGTACTTC CASSSGLAGAGREQYF
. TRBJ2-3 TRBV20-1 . TGCAGTGCTAGAGAGGTAGCGGAGAGCACAGATACGCAGTATTTT CSAREVAESTDTQYF
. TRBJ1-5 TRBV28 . TGTGCCAGCAGCCGAGGTAGAGCCAATCAGCCCCAGCATTTT CASSRGRANQPQHF
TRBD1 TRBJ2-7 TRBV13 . TGTGCCAGCAGCACCCGGGACAGGGGCCGGTACGAGCAGTACTTC CASSTRDRGRYEQYF
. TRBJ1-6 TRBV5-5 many TGTGCCAGCAGCTTGACACCGGATTCACCCCTCCACTTT CASSLTPDSPLHF
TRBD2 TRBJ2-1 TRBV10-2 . TGCGCCAACAAAGATAGCGGTGGGGGACTAGCTTCCAATGAGCAGTTCTTC CANKDSGGGLASNEQFF
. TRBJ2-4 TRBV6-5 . TGTGCCAGCAGTTACTCGGACCGACGGGGCATTCAGTACTTC CASSYSDRRGIQYF
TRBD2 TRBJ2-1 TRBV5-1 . TGCGCCAGCAGCTCGCGGGACTACGAGCAGTTCTTC CASSSRDYEQFF
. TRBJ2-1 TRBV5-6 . TGTGCCAGCAGCTTTCGGTATAACAATGAGCAGTTCTTC CASSFRYNNEQFF
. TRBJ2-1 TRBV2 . TGTGCCAGCATTCCCGGGACTGGGCCCTACAATGAGCAGTTCTTC CASIPGTGPYNEQFF
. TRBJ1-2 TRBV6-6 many TGTGCCAGCAGCCGGGCCATAAACTATGGCTACACCTTC CASSRAINYGYTF
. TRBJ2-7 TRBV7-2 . TGTGCCAGCAGCCAATGGCGGGCCTACGAGCAGTACTTC CASSQWRAYEQYF
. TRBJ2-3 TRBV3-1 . TGTGCCAGCAGCCAAAGGGGAGCCGCAGATACGCAGTATTTT CASSQRGAADTQYF
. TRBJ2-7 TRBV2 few TGTGCCAGCAGGGTGCGCGGGTTGGACTACGAGCAGTACTTC CASRVRGLDYEQYF
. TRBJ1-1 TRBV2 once TGTGCCAGCAGCGAGTGGCGAAGGGAGCGGACTGAAGCTTTCTTT CASSEWRRERTEAFF
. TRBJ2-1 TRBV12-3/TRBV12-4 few TGTGCCAGCAGCCCGGGATGTCCCTACAATGAGCAGTTCTTC CASSPGCPYNEQFF
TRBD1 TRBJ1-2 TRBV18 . TGTGCCAGCTCACCGGGACAGGAGGACTATGGCTACACCTTC CASSPGQEDYGYTF
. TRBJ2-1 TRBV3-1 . TGTGCCAGCCCCAGGACGTGCTCCTACAATGAGCAGTTCTTC CASPRTCSYNEQFF